Listed below are T cell receptor beta chains from one sample, sequenced in a study of T cell repertoires in cytomegalovirus infection. Using its own MiXCR run on the reads, TCRdb lists one record per CDR3 protein. The sample has about 160,000 distinct CDR3 sequences; about a sixth are singletons. The sample taken for sequencing was CD8+ T cells from PBMCs. Receptor source: a human donor in good health (CMV status not recorded). Some clones in this sample may be carry-over from other donors' samples. CDR3s include the opening cysteine and the closing phenylalanine or tryptophan. The order of the fields is V gene, CDR3 length, J gene, CDR3 protein.

V: TRBV7-6; length: 13; J: TRBJ2-7; CDR3: CASSLGPPDEQYF
V: TRBV27; length: 13; J: TRBJ2-1; CDR3: CASSYSGRVEQFF
V: TRBV7-2; length: 18; J: TRBJ2-7; CDR3: CASSTRGLAEYQTYEQYF
V: TRBV7-8; length: 17; J: TRBJ2-7; CDR3: CASSLELGGGTHYEQYF
V: TRBV18; length: 14; J: TRBJ1-1; CDR3: CASSPGSPNTEAFF
V: TRBV6-2/TRBV6-3; length: 14; J: TRBJ2-7; CDR3: CASKQVTASAEQYF
V: TRBV7-9; length: 12; J: TRBJ2-5; CDR3: CASSSAQETQYF
V: TRBV7-9; length: 16; J: TRBJ1-5; CDR3: CASSLIDQGGNQPQHF
V: TRBV7-8; length: 14; J: TRBJ2-7; CDR3: CASSPGRGPYEQYF
V: TRBV7-9; length: 17; J: TRBJ1-3; CDR3: CASSPARDTHSGNTIYF
V: TRBV7-2; length: 15; J: TRBJ2-2; CDR3: CASSPIMGRSGELFF
V: TRBV6-6; length: 16; J: TRBJ2-1; CDR3: CASSYPKAGDYNEQFF
V: TRBV5-1; length: 15; J: TRBJ1-3; CDR3: CASSLAGHSGNTIYF
V: TRBV6-2/TRBV6-3; length: 13; J: TRBJ2-7; CDR3: CASGLGTSYEQYF
V: TRBV7-3; length: 15; J: TRBJ2-3; CDR3: CASSPVLGRADTQYF
V: TRBV7-2; length: 15; J: TRBJ2-7; CDR3: CASSAPGLAGHEQYF
V: TRBV7-2; length: 15; J: TRBJ1-5; CDR3: CASSLEVGGHQPQHF
V: TRBV4-1; length: 16; J: TRBJ2-7; CDR3: CASSQVPGDVRYEQYF
V: TRBV10-3; length: 17; J: TRBJ1-1; CDR3: CAIGVRQGGKMNTEAFF
V: TRBV7-4; length: 13; J: TRBJ1-2; CDR3: CASSLAGHYGYTF
V: TRBV14; length: 13; J: TRBJ2-5; CDR3: CASSQTRGETQYF
V: TRBV20-1; length: 13; J: TRBJ2-7; CDR3: CSAHTGTSYEQYF
V: TRBV14; length: 14; J: TRBJ2-1; CDR3: CASSHRGAYNEQFF
V: TRBV6-2/TRBV6-3; length: 14; J: TRBJ1-1; CDR3: CASRPTGPNTEAFF
V: TRBV7-2; length: 15; J: TRBJ2-5; CDR3: CASSLRRGVGETQYF
V: TRBV6-1; length: 14; J: TRBJ2-1; CDR3: CASSALGLANEQFF
V: TRBV12-5; length: 13; J: TRBJ2-3; CDR3: CASGPRGTDTQYF
V: TRBV7-9; length: 14; J: TRBJ2-3; CDR3: CASSSTRQMDTQYF
V: TRBV24-1; length: 14; J: TRBJ2-1; CDR3: CATRRAGGSNEQFF
V: TRBV28; length: 12; J: TRBJ2-7; CDR3: CASSPPTYEQYF
V: TRBV7-8; length: 14; J: TRBJ2-7; CDR3: CASSMAGGAREQYF
V: TRBV14; length: 14; J: TRBJ1-2; CDR3: CASSQERTGYGYTF
V: TRBV14; length: 13; J: TRBJ1-2; CDR3: CASSSGGTDGYTF